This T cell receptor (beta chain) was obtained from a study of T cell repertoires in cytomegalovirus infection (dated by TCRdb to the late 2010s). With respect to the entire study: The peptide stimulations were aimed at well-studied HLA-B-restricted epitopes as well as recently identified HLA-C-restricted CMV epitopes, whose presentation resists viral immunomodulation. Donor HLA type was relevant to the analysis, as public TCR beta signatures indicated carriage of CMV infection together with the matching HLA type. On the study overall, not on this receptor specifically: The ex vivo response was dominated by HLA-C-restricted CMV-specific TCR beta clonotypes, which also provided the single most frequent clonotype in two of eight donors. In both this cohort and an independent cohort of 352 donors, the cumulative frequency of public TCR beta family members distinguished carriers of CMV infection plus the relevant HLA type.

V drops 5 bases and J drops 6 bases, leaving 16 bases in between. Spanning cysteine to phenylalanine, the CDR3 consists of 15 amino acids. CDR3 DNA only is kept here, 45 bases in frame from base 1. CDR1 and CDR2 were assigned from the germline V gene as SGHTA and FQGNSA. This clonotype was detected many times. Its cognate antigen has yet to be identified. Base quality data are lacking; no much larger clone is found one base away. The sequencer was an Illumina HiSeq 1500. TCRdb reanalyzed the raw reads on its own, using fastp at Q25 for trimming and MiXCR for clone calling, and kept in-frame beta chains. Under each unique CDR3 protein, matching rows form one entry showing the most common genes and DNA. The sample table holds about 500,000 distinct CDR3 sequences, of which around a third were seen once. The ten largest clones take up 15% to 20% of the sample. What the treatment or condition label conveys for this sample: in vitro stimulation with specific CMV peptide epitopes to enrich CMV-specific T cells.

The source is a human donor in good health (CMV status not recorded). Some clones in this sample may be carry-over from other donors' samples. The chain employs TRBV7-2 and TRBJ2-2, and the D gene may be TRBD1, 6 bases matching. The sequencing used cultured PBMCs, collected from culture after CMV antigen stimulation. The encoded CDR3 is CASSPRGHSAGELFF. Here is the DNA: TGTGCCAGCAGCCCAAGGGGACATTCTGCCGGGGAGCTGTTTTTT. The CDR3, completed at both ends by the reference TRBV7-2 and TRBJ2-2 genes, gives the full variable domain GAGVSQSPSNKVTEKGKDVELRCDPISGHTALYWYRQSLGQGLEFLIYFQGNSAPDKSGLPSDRFSAERTGGSVSTLTIQRTQQEDSAVYLCASSPRGHSAGELFFGEGSRLTVL.